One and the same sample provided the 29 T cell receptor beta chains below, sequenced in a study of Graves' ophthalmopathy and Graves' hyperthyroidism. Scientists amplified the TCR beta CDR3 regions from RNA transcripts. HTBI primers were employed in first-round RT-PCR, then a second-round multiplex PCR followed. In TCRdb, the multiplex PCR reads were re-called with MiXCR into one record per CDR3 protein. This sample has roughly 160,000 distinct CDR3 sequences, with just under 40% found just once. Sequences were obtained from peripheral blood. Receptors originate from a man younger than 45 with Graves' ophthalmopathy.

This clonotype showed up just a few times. CDR3 residues: CASKLVNQPQHF. The CDR3 bases are TGTGCCAGCAAATTAGTCAATCAGCCCCAGCATTTT. This chain connects TRBV6-2 or TRBV6-3 to TRBJ1-5; D not resolved. CDR3 length equals 12 residues. V was trimmed by 7 bases and J by 3 bases, leaving 7 bases between them. The germline gives CDR1 MNHEY, CDR2 SVGEGT.

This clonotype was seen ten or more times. CDR3 amino acids: CASSMTRAFTEAFF. The CDR3 region has the DNA TGCGCCAGCAGTATGACCAGGGCGTTCACTGAAGCTTTCTTT. V gene TRBV5-1 combines with J gene TRBJ1-1, with D possibly TRBD1 on 5 matching bases. V lost 5 bases to trimming and J lost 4 bases, with 15 bases between them. The germline CDR1 and CDR2 sequences are SGHRS and YFSETQ. This CDR3 has 14 residues.

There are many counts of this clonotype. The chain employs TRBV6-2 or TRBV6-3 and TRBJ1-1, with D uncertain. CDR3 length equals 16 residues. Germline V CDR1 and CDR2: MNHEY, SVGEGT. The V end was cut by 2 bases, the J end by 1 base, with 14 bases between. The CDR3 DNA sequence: TGTGCCAGCAGTTACGGTCCATTCATCGGGAACACTGAAGCTTTCTTT. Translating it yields CASSYGPFIGNTEAFF.

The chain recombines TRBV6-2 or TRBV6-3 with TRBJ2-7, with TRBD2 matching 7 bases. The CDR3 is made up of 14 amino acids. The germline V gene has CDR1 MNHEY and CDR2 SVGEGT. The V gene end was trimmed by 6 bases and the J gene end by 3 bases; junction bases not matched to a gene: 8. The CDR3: CASRILALSYEQYF. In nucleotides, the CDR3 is TGTGCCAGCAGGATACTAGCGTTAAGCTACGAGCAGTACTTC.

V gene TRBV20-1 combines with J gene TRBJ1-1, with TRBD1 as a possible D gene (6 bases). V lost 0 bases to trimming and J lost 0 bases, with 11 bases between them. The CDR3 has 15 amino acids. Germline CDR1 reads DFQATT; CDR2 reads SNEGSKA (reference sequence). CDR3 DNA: TGCAGTGCTAGAGATTACGGGACACTGAACACTGAAGCTTTCTTT. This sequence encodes CSARDYGTLNTEAFF.

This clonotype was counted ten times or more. The CDR3 loop reads CASSPRTYEQYF. CDR3 DNA: TGTGCCAGCAGCCCTCGGACTTACGAGCAGTACTTC. The gene calls are TRBV12-3 or TRBV12-4 and TRBJ2-7; maybe TRBD2 (5 bases). There are 12 residues in the CDR3. V was trimmed by 6 bases and J by 4 bases, leaving 10 bases between them.

As DNA, the CDR3 is TGCGCCAGCAGCTTGTTGGGCCCTGGCACTGAAGCTTTCTTT. Its translation: CASSLLGPGTEAFF. The chain joins TRBV5-1 to TRBJ1-1; D gene unclear. Trimming removed 1 base at V and 4 bases at J, with 11 bases between. Germline CDR1 SGHRS, CDR2 YFSETQ. The CDR3 covers 14 residues.

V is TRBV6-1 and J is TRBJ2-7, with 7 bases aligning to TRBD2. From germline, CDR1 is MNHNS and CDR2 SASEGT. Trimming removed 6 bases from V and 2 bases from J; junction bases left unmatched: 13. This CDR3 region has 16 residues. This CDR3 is CASRRDPTSVTYEQYF. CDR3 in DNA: TGTGCCAGCAGGAGAGACCCAACTAGCGTGACCTACGAGCAGTACTTC.

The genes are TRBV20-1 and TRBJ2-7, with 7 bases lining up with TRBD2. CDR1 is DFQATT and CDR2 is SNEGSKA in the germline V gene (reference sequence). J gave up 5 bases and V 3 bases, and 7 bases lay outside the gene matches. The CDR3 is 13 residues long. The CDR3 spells CSASLSTSHEQYF. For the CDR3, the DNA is TGCAGTGCTAGTTTGTCGACTAGCCACGAGCAGTACTTC.

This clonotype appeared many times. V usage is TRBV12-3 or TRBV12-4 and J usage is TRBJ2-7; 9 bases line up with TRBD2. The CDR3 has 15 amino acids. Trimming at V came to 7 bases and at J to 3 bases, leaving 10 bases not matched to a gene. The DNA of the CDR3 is TGTGCCAGCACACCAAGCGGGAGGATGTTCTACGAGCAGTACTTC. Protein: CASTPSGRMFYEQYF.

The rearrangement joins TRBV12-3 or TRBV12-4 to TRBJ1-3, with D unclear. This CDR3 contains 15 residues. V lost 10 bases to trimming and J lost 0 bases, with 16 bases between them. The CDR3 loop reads CATLPNGNSGNTIYF. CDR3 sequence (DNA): TGTGCCACCCTCCCGAACGGAAACTCTGGAAACACCATATATTTT.

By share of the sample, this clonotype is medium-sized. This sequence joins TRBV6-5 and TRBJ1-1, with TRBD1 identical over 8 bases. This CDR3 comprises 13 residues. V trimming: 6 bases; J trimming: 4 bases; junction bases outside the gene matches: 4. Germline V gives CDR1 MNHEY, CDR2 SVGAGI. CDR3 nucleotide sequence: TGTGCCAGCAGAACTGACAGGGGCACTGAAGCTTTCTTT. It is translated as CASRTDRGTEAFF.

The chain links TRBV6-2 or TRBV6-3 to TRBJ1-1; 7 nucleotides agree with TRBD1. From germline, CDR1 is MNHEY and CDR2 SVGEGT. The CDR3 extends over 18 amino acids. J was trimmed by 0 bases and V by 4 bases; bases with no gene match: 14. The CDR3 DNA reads TGTGCCAGCAGTTCCGGACGGGACAGATTCACCCTGAACACTGAAGCTTTCTTT. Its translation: CASSSGRDRFTLNTEAFF.

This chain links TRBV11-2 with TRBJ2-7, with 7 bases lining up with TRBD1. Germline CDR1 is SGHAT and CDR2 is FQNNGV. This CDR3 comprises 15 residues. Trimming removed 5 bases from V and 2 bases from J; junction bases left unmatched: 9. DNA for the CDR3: TGTGCCAGCAGCGCCTCGACAGGGAGTCCCTACGAGCAGTACTTC. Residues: CASSASTGSPYEQYF.

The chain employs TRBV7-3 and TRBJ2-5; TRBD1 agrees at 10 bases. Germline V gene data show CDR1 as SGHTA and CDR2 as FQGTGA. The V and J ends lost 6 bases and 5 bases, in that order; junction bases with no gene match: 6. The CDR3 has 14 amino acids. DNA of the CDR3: TGTGCCAGCAGTCAGACAGGGGGCGAGGAGACCCAGTACTTC. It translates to CASSQTGGEETQYF.

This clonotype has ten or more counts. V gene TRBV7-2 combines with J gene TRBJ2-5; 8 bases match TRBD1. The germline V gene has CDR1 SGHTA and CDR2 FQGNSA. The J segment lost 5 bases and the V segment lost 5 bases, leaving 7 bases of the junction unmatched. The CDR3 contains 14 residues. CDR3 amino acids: CASSHTTGVETQYF. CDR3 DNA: TGTGCCAGCAGCCACACGACAGGGGTGGAGACCCAGTACTTC.

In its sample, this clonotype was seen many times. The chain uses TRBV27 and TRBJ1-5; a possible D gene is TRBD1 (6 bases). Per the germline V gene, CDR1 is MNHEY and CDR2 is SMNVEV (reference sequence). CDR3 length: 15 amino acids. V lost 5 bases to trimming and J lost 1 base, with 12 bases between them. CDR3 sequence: CASSAVQGSNQPQHF. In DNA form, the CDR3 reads TGTGCCAGCAGTGCGGTACAGGGAAGCAATCAGCCCCAGCATTTT.

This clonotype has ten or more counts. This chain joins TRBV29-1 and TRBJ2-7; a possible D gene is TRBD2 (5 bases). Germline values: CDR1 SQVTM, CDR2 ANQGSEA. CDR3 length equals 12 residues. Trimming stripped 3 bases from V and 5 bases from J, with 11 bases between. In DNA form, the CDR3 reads TGCAGCGTTGATAGCGACTGGCACGAGCAGTACTTC. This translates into CSVDSDWHEQYF.

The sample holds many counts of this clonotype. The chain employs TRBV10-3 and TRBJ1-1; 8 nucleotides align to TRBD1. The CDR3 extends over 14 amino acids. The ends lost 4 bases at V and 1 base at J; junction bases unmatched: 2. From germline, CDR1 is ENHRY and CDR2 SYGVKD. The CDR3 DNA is TGTGCCATCAGTGTGGGGACAGGGAACACTGAAGCTTTCTTT. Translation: CAISVGTGNTEAFF.

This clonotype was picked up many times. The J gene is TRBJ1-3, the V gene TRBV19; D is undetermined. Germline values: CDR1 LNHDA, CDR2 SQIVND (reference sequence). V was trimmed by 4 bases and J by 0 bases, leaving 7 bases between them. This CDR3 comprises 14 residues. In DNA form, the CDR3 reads TGTGCCAGTAGTACCTACACCTCTGGAAACACCATATATTTT. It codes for CASSTYTSGNTIYF.

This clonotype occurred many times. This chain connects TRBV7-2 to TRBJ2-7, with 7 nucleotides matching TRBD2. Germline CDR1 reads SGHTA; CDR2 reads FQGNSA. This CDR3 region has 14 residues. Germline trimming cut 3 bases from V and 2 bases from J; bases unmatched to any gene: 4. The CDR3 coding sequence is TGTGCCAGCAGCTTCCCTAGCGGCCCCTACGAGCAGTACTTC. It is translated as CASSFPSGPYEQYF.

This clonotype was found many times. The CDR3 DNA reads TGTGCCAGTAAAGTAGCGGGTGTTAACACCGGGGAGCTGTTTTTT. Translating gives CASKVAGVNTGELFF. This sequence joins TRBV19 and TRBJ2-2; 7 nucleotides match TRBD2. The CDR3 has 15 residues. Germline values: CDR1 LNHDA, CDR2 SQIVND (reference sequence). Unmatched junction bases numbered 7, after V lost 7 bases and J lost 2 bases.

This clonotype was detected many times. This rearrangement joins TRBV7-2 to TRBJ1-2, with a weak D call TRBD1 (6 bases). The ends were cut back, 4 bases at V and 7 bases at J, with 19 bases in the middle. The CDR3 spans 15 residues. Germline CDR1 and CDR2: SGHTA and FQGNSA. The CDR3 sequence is CASSSGDGGVSGYTF. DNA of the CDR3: TGTGCCAGCAGCTCGGGGGACGGGGGCGTGAGTGGCTACACCTTC. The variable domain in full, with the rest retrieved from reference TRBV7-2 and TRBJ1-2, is GAGVSQSPSNKVTEKGKDVELRCDPISGHTALYWYRQSLGQGLEFLIYFQGNSAPDKSGLPSDRFSAERTGGSVSTLTIQRTQQEDSAVYLCASSSGDGGVSGYTFGSGTRLTVV.

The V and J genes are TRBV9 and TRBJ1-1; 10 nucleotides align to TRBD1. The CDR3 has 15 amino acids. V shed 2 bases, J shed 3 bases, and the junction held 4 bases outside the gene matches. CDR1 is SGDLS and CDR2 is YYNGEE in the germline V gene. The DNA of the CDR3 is TGTGCCAGCAGCGTTGACAGGGGGCAATACACTGAAGCTTTCTTT. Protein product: CASSVDRGQYTEAFF.

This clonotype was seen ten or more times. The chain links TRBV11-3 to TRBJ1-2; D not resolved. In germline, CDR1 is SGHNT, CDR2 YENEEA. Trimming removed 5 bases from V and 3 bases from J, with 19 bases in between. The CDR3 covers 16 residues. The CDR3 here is CASSLLIGVNHYGYTF. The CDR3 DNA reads TGTGCCAGCAGCCTCCTCATCGGGGTGAATCACTATGGCTACACCTTC.

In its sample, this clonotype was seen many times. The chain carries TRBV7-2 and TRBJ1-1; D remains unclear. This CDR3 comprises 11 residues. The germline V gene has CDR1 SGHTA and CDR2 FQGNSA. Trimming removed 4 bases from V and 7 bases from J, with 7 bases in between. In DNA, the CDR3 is TGTGCCAGCAGCTCCGGCGGTGAAGCTTTCTTT. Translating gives CASSSGGEAFF.

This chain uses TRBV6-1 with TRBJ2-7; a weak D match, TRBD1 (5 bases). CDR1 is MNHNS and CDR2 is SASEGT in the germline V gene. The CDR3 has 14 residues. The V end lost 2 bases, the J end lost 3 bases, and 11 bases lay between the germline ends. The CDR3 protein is CASSETQGNYEQYF. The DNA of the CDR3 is TGTGCCAGCAGTGAAACGCAGGGCAACTACGAGCAGTACTTC.

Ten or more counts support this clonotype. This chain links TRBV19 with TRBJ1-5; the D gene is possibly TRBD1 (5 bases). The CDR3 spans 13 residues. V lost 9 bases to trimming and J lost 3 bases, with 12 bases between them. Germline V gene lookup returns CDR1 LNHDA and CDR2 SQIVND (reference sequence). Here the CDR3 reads CARSAGHNQPQHF. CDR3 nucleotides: TGTGCCAGATCGGCTGGACACAATCAGCCCCAGCATTTT.

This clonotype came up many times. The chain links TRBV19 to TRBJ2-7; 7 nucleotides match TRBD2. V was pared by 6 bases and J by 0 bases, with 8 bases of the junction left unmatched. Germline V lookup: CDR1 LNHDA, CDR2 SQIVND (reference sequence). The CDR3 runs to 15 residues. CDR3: CASRPRAGDSYEQYF. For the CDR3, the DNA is TGTGCCAGTAGGCCGAGGGCGGGGGACTCCTACGAGCAGTACTTC. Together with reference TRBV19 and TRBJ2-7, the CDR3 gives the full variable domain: DGGITQSPKYLFRKEGQNVTLSCEQNLNHDAMYWYRQDPGQGLRLIYYSQIVNDFQKGDIAEGYSVSREKKESFPLTVTSAQKNPTAFYLCASRPRAGDSYEQYFGPGTRLTVT.